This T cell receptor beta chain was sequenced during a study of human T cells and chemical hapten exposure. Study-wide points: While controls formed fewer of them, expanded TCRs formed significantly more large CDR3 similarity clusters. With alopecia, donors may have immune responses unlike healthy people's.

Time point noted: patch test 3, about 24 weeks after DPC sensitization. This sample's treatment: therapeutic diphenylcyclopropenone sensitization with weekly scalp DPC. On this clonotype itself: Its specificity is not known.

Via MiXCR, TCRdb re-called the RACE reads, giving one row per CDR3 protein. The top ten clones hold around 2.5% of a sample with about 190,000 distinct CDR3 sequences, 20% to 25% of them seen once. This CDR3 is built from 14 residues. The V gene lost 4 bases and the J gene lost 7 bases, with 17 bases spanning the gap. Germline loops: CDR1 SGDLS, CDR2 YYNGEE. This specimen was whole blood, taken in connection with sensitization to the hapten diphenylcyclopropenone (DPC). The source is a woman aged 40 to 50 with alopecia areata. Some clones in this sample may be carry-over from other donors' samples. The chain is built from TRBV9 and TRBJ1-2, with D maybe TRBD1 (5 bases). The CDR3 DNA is TGTGCCAGCAGCTCCCCCTCAGGGACCGGTGGCTACACCTTC. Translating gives CASSSPSGTGGYTF.